This is a list of T cell receptor beta chains from one sample in a study of blood T cell repertoires in COVID-19. Measured with immunoSEQ multiplex PCR; TCRdb has only the in-frame clones, and not every one. The table includes roughly 120,000 clones, approximately 80% detected once. Sample: peripheral blood. The receptors were sampled from a human donor in a cohort sampled during active COVID-19. Both conserved end residues are part of each CDR3. Each record gives: V gene, clone size, J gene, D gene, CDR3 length, CDR3 protein, CDR3 DNA. A D gene is named only where the DNA matches it firmly. The listing skips clone size in some rows; elsewhere it reads once, few, many or a size class.

TRBV28,.,TRBJ2-7,.,16,CASSPTPGTLSYEQYF,TGTGCCAGCAGTCCCACCCCCGGGACTTTGTCCTACGAGCAGTACTTC
TRBV5-8,.,TRBJ2-7,TRBD2,15,CASSLDPAGAYEQYF,TGTGCCAGCAGCTTGGATCCAGCGGGGGCCTACGAGCAGTACTTC
TRBV12-5,.,TRBJ1-4,.,15,CASGLVLSGAEKLFF,TGTGCTAGTGGTTTGGTACTTAGTGGGGCTGAAAAACTGTTTTTT
TRBV28,.,TRBJ1-6,TRBD1,14,CASSSGTGISPLHF,TGTGCCAGCAGTTCAGGGACAGGAATTTCACCCCTCCACTTT
TRBV9,once,TRBJ2-7,TRBD2,15,CASSVGLAGTYEQYF,TGTGCCAGCAGCGTAGGCCTAGCGGGGACCTACGAGCAGTACTTC
TRBV3-1/TRBV3-2,.,TRBJ1-5,.,14,CASSQGEEVQPQHF,TGTGCCAGCAGCCAAGGCGAGGAGGTTCAGCCCCAGCATTTT
TRBV7-9,.,TRBJ1-5,TRBD1,15,CASRYRQGDNQPQHF,TGTGCCAGCCGCTACCGACAGGGAGACAATCAGCCCCAGCATTTT
TRBV9,.,TRBJ2-7,.,16,CASSGEGGGAPYEQYF,TGTGCCAGCAGCGGAGAGGGTGGCGGGGCCCCGTACGAGCAGTACTTC
TRBV30,few,TRBJ1-2,.,14,CAWRGENARYGYTF,TGTGCCTGGAGAGGGGAAAATGCGCGCTATGGCTACACCTTC
TRBV15,many,TRBJ2-7,.,14,CATSRGTSTSEQYF,TGTGCCACCAGCAGAGGAACTAGCACTAGCGAGCAGTACTTC
TRBV7-9,few,TRBJ2-6,TRBD1,17,CASSLDRGSSGANVLTF,TGTGCCAGCAGCCTGGACAGGGGAAGCTCTGGGGCCAACGTCCTGACTTTC
TRBV14,.,TRBJ2-7,TRBD1,15,CASSQLGQGLYEQYF,TGTGCCAGCAGCCAACTGGGACAGGGTCTCTACGAGCAGTACTTC
TRBV5-6,.,TRBJ1-4,TRBD1,14,CASSNRGLEEKLFF,TGTGCCAGCAGTAACAGGGGGCTGGAAGAAAAACTGTTTTTT
TRBV2,.,TRBJ2-2,.,15,CASLGGASNTGELFF,TGTGCCAGCCTTGGAGGGGCTTCCAACACCGGGGAGCTGTTTTTT